Listed below are T cell receptor beta chains from one sample, sequenced in a study of monozygotic twins with inflammatory bowel disease. Each CDR3 protein gets one entry in TCRdb, which reprocessed the 5' RACE reads and gives no DNA. The sample table sets out a few hundred thousand distinct CDR3 sequences. Sequenced: blood. The receptors come from a human donor with ulcerative colitis or Crohn's disease, or a healthy co-twin of an affected twin (not recorded which). CDR3s include the opening cysteine and the closing phenylalanine or tryptophan. Fields, in order: J gene, V gene, CDR3 protein.

TRBJ1-3 TRBV5-1 CASSLGGTSGNTIYF
TRBJ2-6 TRBV18 CASSPFAPWTGNSGANVLTF
TRBJ2-1 TRBV3-1 CASSQLDYLPIEQFF
TRBJ1-1 TRBV18 CASSPDPSPTEAFF
TRBJ2-7 TRBV5-5 CASSMYSTATGREQYF
TRBJ1-2 TRBV12-3/TRBV12-4 CASSLALGGQGYTF
TRBJ2-3 TRBV7-2 CASSFVGVPSDTQYF
TRBJ1-6 TRBV7-9 CASSLALLGSPLHF
TRBJ1-2 TRBV7-9 CASSLRSENYGYTF
TRBJ2-3 TRBV12-3/TRBV12-4 CASSLTSGETDTQYF
TRBJ2-5 TRBV5-4 CASSLSSVGETQYF
TRBJ2-3 TRBV6-5 CASSYAGTSGIPTDTQYF
TRBJ1-2 TRBV10-2 CASRKTGSNYGYTF
TRBJ1-1 TRBV15 CATSGGSVRDTEAFF
TRBJ2-7 TRBV27 CASSFVGQGLKYEQYF
TRBJ2-3 TRBV20-1 CSAAGRTTDTQYF
TRBJ2-7 TRBV20-1 CSAPSRGYEQYF
TRBJ1-5 TRBV2 CASSDRVHQPQHF
TRBJ1-2 TRBV29-1 CSVENSRNLGGYTF
TRBJ2-2 TRBV23-1 CASSQSGTERTGELFF
TRBJ1-6 TRBV12-3/TRBV12-4 CASSFLGQTHSPLHF
TRBJ2-3 TRBV7-9 CASSLLRVGTDTQYF
TRBJ2-7 TRBV28 CATRPAGSGGVYEQYF
TRBJ2-7 TRBV4-3 CASSQDETGILEQYF
TRBJ1-4 TRBV2 CASRQRNEKLFF
TRBJ2-5 TRBV18 CASSRDRQETQYF
TRBJ2-2 TRBV19 CASRFGVIANTGELFF
TRBJ2-5 TRBV7-2 CASSSSPLLAGDETQYF
TRBJ2-5 TRBV7-9 CAGSGGYQETQYF
TRBJ1-2 TRBV7-2 CASSFAYGYTF
TRBJ2-5 TRBV24-1 CATSLAGGQETQYF
TRBJ2-5 TRBV5-1 CASNSGARETQYF
TRBJ2-2 TRBV29-1 CSAGGSSETGELFF
TRBJ2-6 TRBV20-1 CSARSRSTGANVLTF
TRBJ2-3 TRBV5-1 CASSLAPGLATDTQYF
TRBJ2-3 TRBV5-6 CASSSAGGYDTQYF
TRBJ1-1 TRBV20-1 CSARETGTRLEAFF
TRBJ2-5 TRBV5-8 CASRSAGGREETQYF
TRBJ2-1 TRBV27 CASSLVGDNEQFF
TRBJ2-2 TRBV12-3/TRBV12-4 CASIKDGLAVNTGELFF
TRBJ2-5 TRBV7-2 CASSLTRAETQYF
TRBJ1-2 TRBV12-3/TRBV12-4 CASSIGGDSGYTF
TRBJ1-1 TRBV29-1 CSARTGVGGTEAFF
TRBJ2-7 TRBV3-1 CASSQRSGGLVKYEQYF
TRBJ2-3 TRBV7-9 CASSSTADTQYF
TRBJ2-3 TRBV7-3 CASSLSLGSTDTQYF
TRBJ1-4 TRBV5-1 CASSPRHTPGNEKLFF
TRBJ2-3 TRBV29-1 CSVGAAISSSTDTQYF
TRBJ2-5 TRBV9 CASSVDGETQYF
TRBJ1-6 TRBV14 CASSHTGQSSSLHF
TRBJ2-1 TRBV6-1 CASRQTSGASANEQFF